The next 10 T cell receptor beta chains were all read from a single sample in a study of T cell repertoires in cytomegalovirus infection. MiXCR, run by TCRdb on the reads, gives a single entry per CDR3 protein. The table shows around 300,000 distinct CDR3 sequences, with 22% occurring only once. No antigen has been identified for these receptors. The sequenced sample was cultured PBMCs, obtained from culture after CMV antigen stimulation. These receptors were obtained from a human donor in good health (CMV status not recorded). Some clones in this sample may be carry-over from other donors' samples.

The chain recombines TRBV5-6 with TRBJ1-1; D not resolved. V lost 3 bases, J lost 5 bases, and 14 bases lay in between. CDR1 is SGHDT, CDR2 YYEEEE, per germline. The CDR3 has 14 residues. The chain's CDR3 is CASSSGGLGTEAFF. The CDR3 region has the DNA TGTGCCAGCAGCTCAGGAGGACTAGGGACTGAAGCTTTCTTT.

In its sample, this clonotype was seen many times. The chain links TRBV28 to TRBJ2-5; 7 bases align to TRBD1. Trimming at V came to 6 bases and at J to 7 bases, leaving 17 bases not matched to a gene. This CDR3 has 16 amino acids. CDR1 and CDR2 from the germline V gene are MDHEN and SYDVKM. CDR3 amino acids: CASSAFGQANLGTQYF. DNA of the CDR3: TGTGCCAGCAGCGCGTTCGGACAGGCCAACCTTGGGACCCAGTACTTC.

The V call is TRBV7-2, the J call TRBJ2-7; 8 nucleotides match TRBD1. V was clipped by 1 base and J by 2 bases; unmatched bases: 4. Germline CDR1 is SGHTA and CDR2 is FQGNSA. This CDR3 has 15 residues. CDR3 residues: CASSLGTGPAYEQYV. For the CDR3, the DNA is TGTGCCAGCAGCTTAGGGACAGGGCCTGCCTACGAGCAGTACGTC.

This clonotype has ten or more counts. The V gene is TRBV5-5, the J gene TRBJ2-7; possibly TRBD2 for D (6 bases). CDR3 length: 15 amino acids. Between the trimmed V and J ends, which lost 1 base and 6 bases, there was a span of 17 bases. Germline assignment: CDR1 SGHKS and CDR2 YYEKEE (reference sequence). The CDR3 spells CASSLSQRLVGEQYF. The CDR3 nucleotides read TGTGCCAGCAGCTTGAGTCAGCGACTAGTAGGCGAGCAGTACTTC.

Many counts were recorded for this clonotype. The V call is TRBV6-6, the J call TRBJ2-1, with 7 bases identical to TRBD2. The CDR3 runs 16 residues. The germline CDR1 and CDR2 sequences are MNHNY and SVGAGI (reference sequence). V shed 10 bases, J shed 2 bases, and the junction held 14 bases outside the gene matches. The CDR3 here is CATTLVGGRPYNEQFF. DNA of the CDR3: TGTGCCACCACGCTGGTTGGCGGGAGACCCTACAATGAGCAGTTCTTC.

A remark on this clonotype: With a much larger clone just one base away, this may be a read error. V and J are TRBV6-1 and TRBJ1-4; 9 nucleotides match TRBD1. The germline gives CDR1 MNHNS, CDR2 SASEGT. V lost 7 bases and J lost 8; bases outside the gene matches: 8. The CDR3 extends over 14 amino acids. The CDR3 here is CASKGRTGVEKLFF. Here the CDR3 DNA reads TGTGCCAGCAAGGGAAGGACAGGGGTCGAAAAACTGTTTTTT.

This clonotype was recorded only once. The genes are TRBV29-1 and TRBJ1-1; 9 bases fit TRBD1. Germline CDR1 SQVTM, CDR2 ANQGSEA. V lost 4 bases, J lost 0 bases, and 12 bases stayed unmatched. The CDR3 covers 17 residues. The CDR3 nucleotides are TGCAGCGTTGTAAACCGGGACAGGGCGTTCATGAACACTGAAGCTTTCTTT. As protein: CSVVNRDRAFMNTEAFF.

The CDR3 DNA reads as TGTGCCAGCAGTTACTCGGGACAGGATACCTACGAGCAGTACTTC. Its translation: CASSYSGQDTYEQYF. J is TRBJ2-7 and V is TRBV6-2 or TRBV6-3; 8 nucleotides line up with TRBD1. This CDR3 is built from 15 residues. The germline V gene has CDR1 MNHEY and CDR2 SVGEGT. V lost 0 bases, J lost 2 bases, and 3 bases stayed unmatched.

This clonotype was seen a single time. CDR3 loop: CATSEWTSGSGNTGELFF. CDR3 DNA: TGTGCCACCAGTGAGTGGACTAGCGGGAGCGGGAACACCGGGGAGCTGTTTTTT. This chain connects TRBV24-1 to TRBJ2-2; 13 bases align to TRBD2. Germline V gene sequence: CDR1 KGHDR, CDR2 SFDVKD. The CDR3 has 18 residues. J gave up 1 base and V 4 bases, and 5 bases lay outside the gene matches.

This clonotype was counted many times. The chain links TRBV7-2 to TRBJ1-1; D remains unclear. The CDR3 runs 15 residues. The germline gives CDR1 SGHTA, CDR2 FQGNSA. The V end lost 7 bases, the J end lost 4 bases, and 19 bases lay between the germline ends. The CDR3 region has the DNA TGTGCCAGCAACCTAAGTGGAAGGGTGACCACTGAAGCTTTCTTT. Translating it yields CASNLSGRVTTEAFF.